The clone carrying this T cell receptor beta chain was counted only a few times. These data originate in a study of cytomegalovirus exposure and HLA in healthy donors. Researchers ran the PCR with 60 Vbeta and 13 Jbeta primers. Assay: immunoSEQ multiplex PCR; the TCRdb copy retains only in-frame clones and omits some. The data hold roughly 190,000 clones, with roughly 13% observed a single time. The V gene end was trimmed by 9 bases and the J gene end by 4 bases; junction bases not matched to a gene: 11. Germline V CDR1 and CDR2: SGHNT, YYREEE (reference sequence). This CDR3 contains 15 residues. This sequence joins TRBV5-4 and TRBJ2-3; TRBD1 agrees at 10 bases. This TCR was sampled from a man aged 50-59 years in good health and CMV-seropositive. Sequenced input: PBMCs. CDR3: CAIHSGTGVADTQYF. The CDR3 nucleotides read TGTGCCATCCATTCCGGGACAGGGGTAGCAGATACGCAGTATTTT. Filled out from reference TRBV5-4 and TRBJ2-3, the complete variable domain reads ETGVTQSPTHLIKTRGQQVTLRCSSQSGHNTVSWYQQALGQGPQFIFQYYREEENGRGNFPPRFSGLQFPNYSSELNVNALELDDSALYLCAIHSGTGVADTQYFGPGTRLTVL.